Below, 25 T cell receptor beta chains from the same sample are listed, as sequenced in a study of blood T cell repertoires in COVID-19. This table comes from immunoSEQ multiplex PCR, and its TCRdb copy is limited to in-frame clones, with some not included. This sample has about 270,000 clones, with roughly nine tenths found just once. The source material was peripheral blood. These receptors were taken from a man between 60 and 70 years old who had recovered from COVID-19.

V is TRBV30 and J is TRBJ1-4; D might be TRBD1 (5 bases). The length of the CDR3 is 13 residues. The germline CDR1 and CDR2 sequences are GTSNPN and SVGIG (reference sequence). Trimming shortened V by 4 bases and J by 7 bases, and 13 bases separated the two germline ends. Written as DNA, the CDR3 is TGTGCCTGGACAGGACACCCCGGTGAAAAACTGTTTTTT. The encoded protein is CAWTGHPGEKLFF. Full variable domain (missing parts from reference TRBV30 and TRBJ1-4): SQTIHQWPATLVQPVGSPLSLECTVEGTSNPNLYWYRQAAGRGLQLLFYSVGIGQISSEVPQNLSASRPQDRQFILSSKKLLLSDSGFYLCAWTGHPGEKLFFGSGTQLSVL.

The CDR3 loop is CASSSTGVHYGYTF. CDR3 DNA sequence: TGTGCCAGCAGCTCGACAGGGGTACACTATGGCTACACCTTC. The chain has TRBV7-9 and TRBJ1-2, with 8 bases identical to TRBD1. This CDR3 region has 14 residues. Germline lookup yields CDR1 SEHNR and CDR2 FQNEAQ (reference sequence). The J segment lost 3 bases and the V segment lost 4 bases, leaving 4 bases of the junction unmatched.

V usage is TRBV5-4 and J usage is TRBJ2-3; D ambiguous. This CDR3 has 15 residues. The V and J ends lost 1 base and 0 bases respectively, with 9 bases between them. From germline, CDR1 is SGHNT and CDR2 YYREEE (reference sequence). The CDR3 protein is CASSLFTASTDTQYF. For the CDR3, the DNA is TGTGCCAGCAGCTTGTTTACAGCTAGCACAGATACGCAGTATTTT.

The CDR3 reads CASSLQGGIYEQYF. The CDR3 DNA reads as TGTGCCAGCAGCTTACAAGGAGGAATCTACGAGCAGTACTTC. The V call is TRBV11-3, the J call TRBJ2-7; D is perhaps TRBD2 (5 bases). The germline CDR1 and CDR2 sequences are SGHNT and YENEEA. This CDR3 region has 14 residues. V shed 2 bases and J shed 3 bases, with 11 bases lying between them.

This chain uses TRBV5-1 with TRBJ1-1, with D possibly TRBD1 on 5 matching bases. Germline CDR1 and CDR2: SGHRS and YFSETQ. V was shortened by 3 bases and J by 0 bases, with 12 bases between the two germline ends. This CDR3 contains 15 residues. The CDR3 DNA reads TGCGCCAGCAGCTATGGGGCGGGAGTGAACACTGAAGCTTTCTTT. Protein product: CASSYGAGVNTEAFF. The full variable domain, with the rest looked up from reference TRBV5-1 and TRBJ1-1, is KAGVTQTPRYLIKTRGQQVTLSCSPISGHRSVSWYQQTPGQGLQFLFEYFSETQRNKGNFPGRFSGRQFSNSRSEMNVSTLELGDSALYLCASSYGAGVNTEAFFGQGTRLTVV.

The chain uses TRBV9 and TRBJ1-6, with D uncertain. V gave up 3 bases and J gave up 8 bases, with 18 bases separating them. The CDR3 loop spans 16 amino acids. Germline values: CDR1 SGDLS, CDR2 YYNGEE. CDR3 DNA sequence: TGTGCCAGCAGCGGGAGGGTTGGGGTGATGGATTCACCCCTCCACTTT. Amino acids: CASSGRVGVMDSPLHF.

The J gene is TRBJ1-1, the V gene TRBV7-3; D not resolved. Trimming took off 2 bases at V and 3 bases at J, with 10 bases between the two ends. Germline V gene lookup returns CDR1 SGHTA and CDR2 FQGTGA. The CDR3 runs 14 residues. The CDR3 sequence is CASSLEGQDTEAFF. The CDR3 nucleotides are TGTGCCAGCAGCTTAGAGGGTCAGGACACTGAAGCTTTCTTT.

The chain joins TRBV6-2 or TRBV6-3 to TRBJ2-3; TRBD1 matches at 7 bases. The CDR3 covers 15 residues. J lost 2 bases, V lost 5 bases, and 7 bases had no gene match. In germline, CDR1 is MNHEY, CDR2 SVGEGT. CDR3 region: CASSAGTVLTDTQYF. CDR3 in DNA: TGTGCCAGCAGTGCCGGGACAGTTCTCACAGATACGCAGTATTTT.

The chain recombines TRBV5-4 with TRBJ1-2; D is possibly TRBD1 (5 bases). Between the trimmed V and J ends, which lost 0 bases and 4 bases, there was a span of 13 bases. The CDR3 is 15 amino acids. The germline V gene encodes CDR1 SGHNT and CDR2 YYREEE (reference sequence). The CDR3 sequence: CASSLDRNSFYGYTF. In DNA, the CDR3 is TGTGCCAGCAGCTTGGACAGGAATTCTTTCTATGGCTACACCTTC.

The gene calls are TRBV11-3 and TRBJ2-1, with D possibly being TRBD2 (7 bases). V was clipped by 1 base and J by 8 bases, with 15 bases between them. There are 15 residues in the CDR3. In germline, CDR1 is SGHNT, CDR2 YENEEA. CDR3: CASSLGELGGHEQFF. The CDR3 coding sequence is TGTGCCAGCAGCTTAGGGGAGTTGGGGGGGCATGAGCAGTTCTTC.

CDR3 sequence reads: CAGGVTDTQYF. For the CDR3, the DNA is TGTGCCGGAGGGGTCACAGATACGCAGTATTTT. The genes are TRBV2 and TRBJ2-3, with a weak D call TRBD2 (6 bases). The CDR3 extends over 11 amino acids. V lost 11 bases and J 2 bases, leaving 8 bases between the germline ends. CDR1 is SNHLY and CDR2 is FYNNEI in the germline V gene.

The chain is built from TRBV19 and TRBJ1-1; 8 bases fit TRBD1. The CDR3 runs to 14 residues. V was clipped by 5 bases and J by 5 bases; unmatched bases: 7. CDR1 LNHDA and CDR2 SQIVND come from the germline V gene (reference sequence). CDR3 DNA sequence: TGTGCCAGTAGTGGCAGGGGGCTGGAGACTGAAGCTTTCTTT. This sequence encodes CASSGRGLETEAFF.

The chain has TRBV6-1 and TRBJ2-7; no firm D call. The V gene's germline CDR1 is MNHNS and CDR2 SASEGT. The CDR3 runs to 11 residues. V was cut by 3 bases and J by 4 bases, with 4 bases left in between. CDR3 protein: CASSDPYEQYF. CDR3 in DNA: TGTGCCAGCAGTGATCCGTACGAGCAGTACTTC.

The chain has TRBV19 and TRBJ1-1, with D unresolved. V gave up 3 bases and J gave up 1 base, with 9 bases separating them. Germline V gene lookup returns CDR1 LNHDA and CDR2 SQIVND (reference sequence). The length of the CDR3 is 14 residues. The CDR3 DNA reads as TGTGCCAGTAGTATTGACACCCAGAACACTGAAGCTTTCTTT. Translating gives CASSIDTQNTEAFF.

This clone was counted once. The chain couples TRBV3-1 (or the pseudogene TRBV3-2) to TRBJ1-1; D call uncertain. The germline CDR1 and CDR2 sequences are LGHDT and YNNKEL (reference sequence). This CDR3 region has 15 residues. Between the trimmed V and J ends, which lost 0 bases and 1 base, there was a span of 9 bases. CDR3 nucleotides: TGTGCCAGCAGCCAAGAAAGGCAGCGGAACACTGAAGCTTTCTTT. Amino acids: CASSQERQRNTEAFF.

CDR3 region: CASSPPGRGNYGYTF. The DNA for the CDR3 is TGTGCCAGCAGCCCCCCCGGCAGGGGGAACTATGGCTACACCTTC. The V gene is TRBV3-1 (or the pseudogene TRBV3-2), the J gene TRBJ1-2; the match to TRBD1 covers 7 bases. The CDR3 covers 15 residues. V lost 4 bases and J lost 2; bases outside the gene matches: 7. CDR1 is LGHDT and CDR2 is YNNKEL in the germline V gene (reference sequence).

The CDR3 DNA is TGTGCCAGCAGTGCGATACAGGGGCGGCATGGCTACACCTTC. Its translation: CASSAIQGRHGYTF. The chain carries TRBV9 and TRBJ1-2; 7 bases fit TRBD1. The trim removed 5 bases at V and 6 bases at J, leaving 10 bases unmatched. This CDR3 contains 14 residues. CDR1 is SGDLS, CDR2 YYNGEE, per germline.

The chain joins TRBV7-8 to TRBJ1-1, with 9 bases matching TRBD1. The germline V gene encodes CDR1 SGHVS and CDR2 FQNEAQ. V shed 5 bases, J shed 7 bases, and the junction held 11 bases outside the gene matches. The CDR3 has 15 residues. Here the CDR3 DNA reads TGTGCCAGCAGCCCGGACAGGGGAATCACGTTTGAAGCTTTCTTT. This encodes CASSPDRGITFEAFF.

V gene TRBV5-6 combines with J gene TRBJ2-5; 8 nucleotides agree with TRBD1. The V gene's germline CDR1 is SGHDT and CDR2 YYEEEE. The V gene end was trimmed by 4 bases and the J gene end by 5 bases; junction bases not matched to a gene: 10. The CDR3 length is 15 residues. The CDR3 DNA is TGTGCCAGCAGCCGTGACCAGGGGGCAGGGGAGACCCAGTACTTC. Translated: CASSRDQGAGETQYF.

The gene calls are TRBV5-6 and TRBJ1-6, with D possibly matching TRBD1 (6 bases). Germline V gives CDR1 SGHDT, CDR2 YYEEEE. Deletions cut 0 bases from V and 9 bases from J, with 16 bases between. This CDR3 spans 16 amino acids. For the CDR3, the DNA is TGTGCCAGCAGCTTGGAGGGACACCCTATAGGTTCACCCCTCCACTTT. It codes for CASSLEGHPIGSPLHF. The whole variable domain, filled in from reference TRBV5-6 and TRBJ1-6, reads DAGVTQSPTHLIKTRGQQVTLRCSPKSGHDTVSWYQQALGQGPQFIFQYYEEEERQRGNFPDRFSGHQFPNYSSELNVNALLLGDSALYLCASSLEGHPIGSPLHFGNGTRLTVT.

The chain carries TRBV7-8 and TRBJ1-1, with 9 nucleotides matching TRBD1. V lost 4 bases to trimming and J lost 3 bases; unmatched junction nucleotides: 3. Germline values: CDR1 SGHVS, CDR2 FQNEAQ. This CDR3 is built from 14 residues. The CDR3 DNA reads TGTGCCAGCAGCTCAGGACAGGGGCACACTGAAGCTTTCTTT. It is translated as CASSSGQGHTEAFF. Full variable domain (missing parts from reference TRBV7-8 and TRBJ1-1): GAGVSQSPRYKVAKRGQDVALRCDPISGHVSLFWYQQALGQGPEFLTYFQNEAQLDKSGLPSDRFFAERPEGSVSTLKIQRTQQEDSAVYLCASSSGQGHTEAFFGQGTRLTVV.

V is TRBV5-6 and J is TRBJ2-7; 10 nucleotides line up with TRBD1. With 3 bases clipped from V and 4 bases from J, the junction kept 7 bases outside the gene matches. Per the germline V gene, CDR1 is SGHDT and CDR2 is YYEEEE. This CDR3 region has 15 residues. The CDR3 region has the DNA TGTGCCAGCAGCTCCAAGGGACAGGGGAGGTACGAGCAGTACTTC. Translating it yields CASSSKGQGRYEQYF.

This chain links TRBV27 with TRBJ2-3, with unresolved D. Per germline, CDR1 MNHEY and CDR2 SMNVEV (reference sequence). The V end was cut by 6 bases, the J end by 1 base, with 8 bases between. The CDR3 totals 13 residues. CDR3 in amino acids: CASRSQGTDTQYF. The CDR3 region has the DNA TGTGCCAGCAGGAGTCAGGGCACAGATACGCAGTATTTT.

J is TRBJ2-2 and V is TRBV27, with TRBD1 matching over 11 bases. The V gene's germline CDR1 is MNHEY and CDR2 SMNVEV (reference sequence). CDR3 length equals 13 residues. Trimming removed 6 bases from V and 6 bases from J; junction bases left unmatched: 0. The CDR3 bases are TGTGCCAGCAGGGGACAGGGGGCCGGGGAGCTGTTTTTT. It specifies CASRGQGAGELFF.

This sequence joins TRBV14 and TRBJ1-6; D gene uncertain. This CDR3 spans 14 amino acids. V gave up 1 base and J gave up 10 bases, with 11 bases separating them. CDR1 and CDR2 from the germline V gene are SGHDN and FVKESK. The CDR3 protein is CASSQGQAGSPLHF. Here the CDR3 DNA reads TGTGCCAGCAGCCAAGGGCAGGCGGGATCACCCCTCCACTTT.